This entry describes one T cell receptor beta chain. Its antigen remains undetermined. No per-base quality is available; no much larger clone lies one base away. Trimming removed 7 bases from V and 4 bases from J, leaving 10 bases between the germline ends. From its cysteine to its phenylalanine, the CDR3 spans 13 amino acids. Just the 39-base CDR3 DNA is kept, in frame starting at base 1. Taken from the germline V gene (reference sequence), the CDR1 and CDR2 loops are LNHDA and SQIVND. TCRbeta CDR3 regions were amplified from genomic DNA by means of the immunoSEQ Assay, a bias-controlled multiplex PCR. The authors' pipeline ran thus. The number of nucleated cells in each sample was estimated from the amplification of reference gene primers within the assay. To quantify the absolute abundance of each unique TCRbeta CDR3 rearrangement, sequence reads were collapsed and filtered. For each sample, productive Simpson clonality was calculated by taking the square root of Simpson's diversity index across productive rearrangements. TCRdb took this table from immuneACCESS and kept in-frame rearrangements with V and J called. Such tables lack part of the clones; where checked against another copy, unresolved V genes explain under half of the gap, and the rest is unexplained. The D gene and trimming were derived from the DNA, and the V and J assignments and clone size from that table. The sample table shows some 400,000 clones, and 80% to 90% are seen once. The ten largest clones take up 1.1% of the sample.

In the prospective study, participants were roughly 18 to 95 years old, resided in 24 geographic areas of the United States, and were enrolled through a virtual design. Cohort assignment in the prospective study relied on participant-reported clinical history from a screening survey and a study questionnaire. Recovered participants in ImmuneRACE Cohort 3 were defined as having two consecutive negative NP/OP PCR tests, clearance from a healthcare professional, or resolution of symptoms. Mobile phlebotomists in the prospective study collected whole blood, serum and a nasopharyngeal or oropharyngeal swab from every participant. Participants in the prospective study had the option to provide additional blood draws and questionnaires over a 2-month period. Before DNA extraction, prospective study blood samples were shipped either frozen or at room temperature. This entry is derived from a study of blood T cell repertoires in COVID-19 (dated by TCRdb to about 2020). About the investigation overall: The collaborator samples originated in the United States, Italy and Spain and spanned the acute and convalescent phases of COVID-19. The material from the prospective study consisted of cDNA or gDNA derived from T cells, B-cell-depleted T cells, or PBMCs. Deeply sampled blood TCRbeta repertoires from subjects exposed to, actively infected with, or recovered from COVID-19 were included in the dataset. The repertoires were made available in a free public database intended to serve as a resource for research on the immune response to SARS-CoV-2. The samples were drawn from the first 160 participants of the ongoing ImmuneRACE study and from about 1,200 subjects provided by 6 global collaborators. Nearly every sample came with metadata listing a de-identified subject ID, COVID-19 status, age in years and sex. Where available, HLA class I and class II types were obtained from metadata supplied by the sample provider rather than from assay-based typing. Broad study findings and their caveats: How much clinical and demographic metadata was included differed by source and by participant, and the metadata was provided uncurated.

This receptor was obtained from a man aged 30 to 45 who had recovered from COVID-19. What was sequenced was PBMCs or T cells enriched from blood (not recorded which). This chain is built from TRBV19 and TRBJ1-4, with TRBD1 as a weak D call on 5 bases. The CDR3 protein is CASTGASNEKLFF. DNA sequence: TGTGCCAGTACTGGGGCCAGTAATGAAAAACTGTTTTTT.